This TCR beta chain stems from a study of glioma-infiltrating T cells after dendritic cell vaccination. Whole-study context: Dendritic cell vaccination trial patients had either newly diagnosed or recurrent glioblastoma.

Measured with immunoSEQ multiplex PCR; TCRdb has only the in-frame clones, and not every one. The table lists tens of thousands of clones, 70% to 90% of them singletons, with around 14% in the top ten. Selection required adequate fresh-frozen tumor tissue plus more than two years' survival data. As regards this clone: The antigen is unknown.

General observations from the study: Higher TCR clonality did not directly relate to longer survival. Few patients contributed both blood and tumor specimens.

The starting material was blood, obtained before dendritic cell vaccination. The receptor was derived from a human donor with glioblastoma.

CDR3 in amino acids: CATSRDPPRQKDYGYTF. The CDR3 coding sequence is TGTGCCACCAGCAGAGACCCTCCCCGACAGAAAGATTATGGCTACACCTTC. This sequence joins TRBV15 and TRBJ1-2, with D possibly matching TRBD1 (5 bases). Looked up from germline, CDR1 is LNHNV and CDR2 is YYDKDF (reference sequence). V was clipped by 0 bases and J by 5 bases, with 19 bases between them. CDR3 length: 17 residues.